These 13 T cell receptor beta chains came from one sample sequenced in a study of blood T cell repertoires in COVID-19. Produced via immunoSEQ multiplex PCR; TCRdb's table is partial and in-frame only. Among 200,000 to 300,000 clones listed, approximately 78% were seen once. The sequencing sample was made of peripheral blood. The receptors originated from a woman between 18 and 29 years old with acute or convalescent COVID-19.

V is TRBV14 and J is TRBJ1-3; no clear D gene. The CDR3 loop spans 16 amino acids. The V end was cut by 3 bases, the J end by 0 bases, with 12 bases between. The germline gives CDR1 SGHDN, CDR2 FVKESK. The DNA for the CDR3 is TGTGCCAGCAGCCAGCGGGAGCGGGTCTCTGGAAACACCATATATTTT. Residues: CASSQRERVSGNTIYF.

The chain carries TRBV2 and TRBJ2-1, with 7 bases fitting TRBD2. V was pared by 7 bases and J by 2 bases, with 20 bases of the junction left unmatched. The germline CDR1 and CDR2 sequences are SNHLY and FYNNEI. The CDR3 is 19 amino acids. The CDR3 nucleotides are TGTGCCAGCATGACCGGACTAGGCCCGGCCCTGATTGCCTACAATGAGCAGTTCTTC. It translates to CASMTGLGPALIAYNEQFF.

CDR3 amino acids: CASSEGTGGWIYGYTF. In DNA form, the CDR3 reads TGTGCCAGCAGTGAAGGGACAGGGGGTTGGATTTATGGCTACACCTTC. The V and J genes are TRBV6-1 and TRBJ1-2; TRBD1 aligns across 10 bases. Germline trimming cut 1 base from V and 5 bases from J; bases unmatched to any gene: 7. Germline values: CDR1 MNHNS, CDR2 SASEGT. This CDR3 spans 16 amino acids.

The sample holds a few counts of this clone. V and J are TRBV14 and TRBJ2-5, with 9 bases aligning to TRBD1. The CDR3 has 14 amino acids. With V trimmed by 3 bases and J by 6 bases, 5 bases remained unmatched. The germline gives CDR1 SGHDN, CDR2 FVKESK. The CDR3 nucleotides are TGTGCCAGCAGCCAGGGACAGGGAATACAGACCCAGTACTTC. This codes for CASSQGQGIQTQYF. The complete variable domain, with remaining parts taken from reference TRBV14 and TRBJ2-5, reads EAGVTQFPSHSVIEKGQTVTLRCDPISGHDNLYWYRRVMGKEIKFLLHFVKESKQDESGMPNNRFLAERTGGTYSTLKVQPAELEDSGVYFCASSQGQGIQTQYFGPGTRLLVL.

This clone appeared a single time. The chain has TRBV7-9 and TRBJ2-3; 7 positions match TRBD2. The V segment lost 5 bases and the J segment 5 bases; nucleotides outside the gene matches: 10. The CDR3 has 15 residues. The V gene's germline CDR1 is SEHNR and CDR2 FQNEAQ (reference sequence). CDR3 residues: CASSRWRERIDTQYF. The CDR3 bases are TGTGCCAGCAGCCGGTGGCGGGAGAGGATAGATACGCAGTATTTT.

The chain combines TRBV5-1 with TRBJ2-1; 7 nucleotides line up with TRBD1. This CDR3 has 13 residues. The trim removed 2 bases at V and 14 bases at J, leaving 10 bases unmatched. Germline CDR1 reads SGHRS; CDR2 reads YFSETQ. CDR3 DNA: TGCGCCAGCAGCTTAGCCGGGGACAGAAGGGAGTTCTTC. This gives the protein CASSLAGDRREFF.

The chain joins TRBV7-8 to TRBJ2-7; TRBD2 matches at 9 bases. The CDR3 loop spans 19 amino acids. The germline V gene encodes CDR1 SGHVS and CDR2 FQNEAQ. The V gene end was trimmed by 5 bases and the J gene end by 3 bases; junction bases not matched to a gene: 20. The CDR3 DNA reads as TGTGCCAGCAGCCCCCTACGCGTCGCGGAGCCGCGGGGGGGCTACGAGCAGTACTTC. Protein product: CASSPLRVAEPRGGYEQYF.

The genes are TRBV7-2 and TRBJ2-5; 10 nucleotides align to TRBD1. The ends lost 4 bases at V and 5 bases at J; junction bases unmatched: 7. Germline CDR1 reads SGHTA; CDR2 reads FQGNSA. CDR3 size: 15 residues. CDR3 loop: CASSWSTGGMETQYF. DNA for the CDR3: TGTGCCAGCAGCTGGTCGACAGGGGGCATGGAGACCCAGTACTTC.

The chain joins TRBV10-3 to TRBJ1-5; D is undetermined. This CDR3 is built from 15 residues. V was trimmed by 2 bases and J by 2 bases, leaving 10 bases between them. The germline gives CDR1 ENHRY, CDR2 SYGVKD. This CDR3 reads CAISEGSGGNQPQHF. The CDR3 region has the DNA TGTGCCATCAGTGAGGGTAGTGGTGGCAATCAGCCCCAGCATTTT.

The rearrangement joins TRBV10-1 to TRBJ1-4; 7 bases fit TRBD1. The CDR3 has 16 amino acids. Germline lookup yields CDR1 WNHNN and CDR2 SYGVQD (reference sequence). The trim removed 0 bases at V and 3 bases at J, leaving 4 bases unmatched. The CDR3 is CASSESTGQPNEKLFF. In nucleotides, the CDR3 is TGCGCCAGCAGTGAGTCGACGGGACAGCCTAATGAAAAACTGTTTTTT.

The chain carries TRBV28 and TRBJ2-7; D perhaps matches TRBD2 (6 bases). The V end lost 3 bases, the J end lost 5 bases, and 20 bases lay between the germline ends. The CDR3 is 16 amino acids. Germline CDR1 and CDR2: MDHEN and SYDVKM. The CDR3 is CASSFRYISGNNEQYF. The CDR3, as DNA: TGTGCCAGCAGTTTCAGGTATATTAGCGGAAATAACGAGCAGTACTTC.

This clone was detected only a few times. The chain links TRBV6-5 to TRBJ1-1; 9 bases match TRBD1. Germline CDR1 is MNHEY and CDR2 is SVGAGI. The CDR3 covers 14 residues. The V gene end was trimmed by 6 bases and the J gene end by 5 bases; junction bases not matched to a gene: 7. The CDR3 sequence is CASSLWTGETEAFF. The DNA for the CDR3 is TGTGCCAGCAGCCTTTGGACAGGGGAGACTGAAGCTTTCTTT.

V is TRBV4-2 and J is TRBJ2-5, with TRBD2 matching over 10 bases. Trimming removed 0 bases from V and 5 bases from J; junction bases left unmatched: 9. The CDR3 loop spans 17 amino acids. The germline V gene has CDR1 LGHNA and CDR2 YNFKEQ. The CDR3 loop is CASSQDYVAGGGETQYF. The CDR3 nucleotides are TGTGCCAGCAGCCAAGATTACGTAGCGGGGGGCGGGGAGACCCAGTACTTC.